The rows below give T cell receptor beta chains drawn from one sample of a study of human T cells and chemical hapten exposure. TCRdb ran MiXCR on the RACE reads and lists one entry per CDR3 protein. The table records under 300,000 distinct CDR3 sequences, about 9.4% of them present only once. This specimen consisted of whole blood, obtained in connection with sensitization to the hapten diphenylcyclopropenone (DPC). These receptors were obtained from a woman between 40 and 50 years old with alopecia areata. Some clones in this sample may be carry-over from other donors' samples. Each CDR3 is given with its conserved first and last residue. D genes are given only for firm matches. Clone size appears in some rows only: once, few, many, or a class for an expanded clone.

abundance: .
v_gene: TRBV7-9
d_gene: .
j_gene: TRBJ2-2
CDR3nt: TGTGCCAGCAGTCAGCCGGTCGGGGAGCTGTTTTTT
CDR3aa: CASSQPVGELFF

abundance: many
v_gene: TRBV29-1
d_gene: .
j_gene: TRBJ2-7
CDR3nt: TGCAGCGTTTCCGTGACTGGGAGAGACGAGCAGTACTTC
CDR3aa: CSVSVTGRDEQYF

abundance: .
v_gene: TRBV6-6
d_gene: TRBD1
j_gene: TRBJ1-2
CDR3nt: TGTGCCAGCAGTTTAAATGGACAGGCGAGAATCTATGGCTACACCTTC
CDR3aa: CASSLNGQARIYGYTF

abundance: few
v_gene: TRBV7-3
d_gene: .
j_gene: TRBJ2-1
CDR3nt: TGTGCCAGCAGCTTACAAGCGGGCAATGAGCAGTTCTTC
CDR3aa: CASSLQAGNEQFF

abundance: few
v_gene: TRBV5-1
d_gene: TRBD2
j_gene: TRBJ2-2
CDR3nt: TGCGCCAGCAGCTTGTCTTCTAGCGGGAGGATCTACACCGGGGAGCTGTTTTTT
CDR3aa: CASSLSSSGRIYTGELFF

abundance: .
v_gene: TRBV20-1
d_gene: .
j_gene: TRBJ2-7
CDR3nt: TGCAGTGCTAGTTCCGGAAACTCCTACGAGCAGTACTTC
CDR3aa: CSASSGNSYEQYF

abundance: few
v_gene: TRBV28
d_gene: TRBD1
j_gene: TRBJ2-7
CDR3nt: TGTGCCAGCAGTCCAACAGGGGGCGGGGAGCAGTACTTC
CDR3aa: CASSPTGGGEQYF

abundance: few
v_gene: TRBV7-2
d_gene: .
j_gene: TRBJ1-5
CDR3nt: TGTGCCAGCAGCTCGTACGATCAGCCCCAGCATTTT
CDR3aa: CASSSYDQPQHF

abundance: .
v_gene: TRBV18
d_gene: .
j_gene: TRBJ2-7
CDR3nt: TGTGCCAGCTCACCTGGGGCCCTCTCCTACGAGCAGTACTTC
CDR3aa: CASSPGALSYEQYF

abundance: many
v_gene: TRBV6-2/TRBV6-3
d_gene: .
j_gene: TRBJ2-6
CDR3nt: TGTGCCAGCGAGATCGATAGCTCTGGGGCCAACGTCCTGACTTTC
CDR3aa: CASEIDSSGANVLTF

abundance: many
v_gene: TRBV20-1
d_gene: .
j_gene: TRBJ2-5
CDR3nt: TGCAGTGCTAGAGATCTTAAACAACAAGAGACCCAGTACTTC
CDR3aa: CSARDLKQQETQYF

abundance: few
v_gene: TRBV27
d_gene: TRBD1
j_gene: TRBJ2-7
CDR3nt: TGTGCCAGCAGTTTGAAGCCGACAGGGGGCGCCTACGAGCAGTACTTC
CDR3aa: CASSLKPTGGAYEQYF

abundance: many
v_gene: TRBV7-2
d_gene: TRBD2
j_gene: TRBJ2-1
CDR3nt: TGTGCCAGCAGCTCGTTGGGTGCGGGAGGCGCCCACAATGAGCAGTTCTTC
CDR3aa: CASSSLGAGGAHNEQFF

abundance: .
v_gene: TRBV28
d_gene: .
j_gene: TRBJ1-5
CDR3nt: TGTGCCAGCACTCGGGCGACAGGAACAGATCAGCCCCAGCATTTT
CDR3aa: CASTRATGTDQPQHF

abundance: few
v_gene: TRBV5-1
d_gene: TRBD2
j_gene: TRBJ2-5
CDR3nt: TGCGCCAGCAGCTTGGCCCCTGGGACTAGCCAAGAGACCCAGTACTTC
CDR3aa: CASSLAPGTSQETQYF

abundance: .
v_gene: TRBV7-2
d_gene: .
j_gene: TRBJ2-5
CDR3nt: TGTGCCAGCAGCGTGACCAGGTTACGAGAGACCCAGTACTTC
CDR3aa: CASSVTRLRETQYF

abundance: .
v_gene: TRBV5-1
d_gene: .
j_gene: TRBJ2-2
CDR3nt: TGCGCCAGCAGCTTGTCTTCCCAGGGACCGAACACCGGGGAGCTGTTTTTT
CDR3aa: CASSLSSQGPNTGELFF